The 20 T cell receptor beta chains below all came from one sample that was sequenced in a study of shared clonotypes between healthy human individuals. Profiling relied on immunoSEQ multiplex PCR, and the TCRdb table lists in-frame clones only, not all of them. The sample consists of about 2.2 million clones, 93% of them appearing once. CD45RO-negative, CCR7-selected cells formed the naive CD8 fraction, which excluded terminally differentiated effector memory CD45RA+ cells. The sample taken for sequencing was naive CD8+ T cells from PBMCs. Receptor source: a man between 18 and 29 years old in good health. Some clones in this sample may be carry-over from other donors' samples.

This clone is a singleton in its sample. CDR3 nucleotides: TGTGCCAGCAGCGCATACCCCGGGACTGAAGCTTTCTTT. Protein: CASSAYPGTEAFF. The chain carries TRBV9 and TRBJ1-1; no clear D gene. This CDR3 spans 13 amino acids. Per germline, CDR1 SGDLS and CDR2 YYNGEE. Trimming shortened V by 3 bases and J by 5 bases, and 11 bases separated the two germline ends.

The V call is TRBV30, the J call TRBJ2-2, with D unclear. The V end was cut by 5 bases, the J end by 4 bases, with 2 bases between. The CDR3 sequence is 10 residues long. Germline V gene sequence: CDR1 GTSNPN, CDR2 SVGIG (reference sequence). The CDR3 DNA is TGTGCCTGGGGCACCGGGGAGCTGTTTTTT. It translates to CAWGTGELFF.

This chain uses TRBV14 with TRBJ2-7, with unresolved D. Per the germline V gene, CDR1 is SGHDN and CDR2 is FVKESK. The length of the CDR3 is 15 residues. Trimming pared 0 bases from V and 3 bases from J, leaving 12 bases between. CDR3 nucleotide sequence: TGTGCCAGCAGCCAAGATGAGATGGCCGACTACGAGCAGTACTTC. Translation gives CASSQDEMADYEQYF.

The J gene is TRBJ2-2, the V gene TRBV9, with D perhaps TRBD2 (6 bases). Germline loops: CDR1 SGDLS, CDR2 YYNGEE. The CDR3 loop spans 17 amino acids. The germline V and J ends were trimmed by 0 bases and 0 bases, with 12 bases remaining between them. CDR3 in amino acids: CASSVAKEGPNTGELFF. CDR3 in DNA: TGTGCCAGCAGCGTAGCTAAGGAGGGACCGAACACCGGGGAGCTGTTTTTT. The full variable domain, completed using reference TRBV9 and TRBJ2-2, is DSGVTQTPKHLITATGQRVTLRCSPRSGDLSVYWYQQSLDQGLQFLIQYYNGEERAKGNILERFSAQQFPDLHSELNLSSLELGDSALYFCASSVAKEGPNTGELFFGEGSRLTVL.

The chain is built from TRBV28 and TRBJ1-5; no definite D call. Trimming left V 3 bases short and J 4 bases short, with 16 bases between. CDR1 MDHEN and CDR2 SYDVKM come from the germline V gene. The CDR3 totals 16 residues. CDR3 region: CASSFIEPTNNQPQHF. The CDR3 region has the DNA TGTGCCAGCAGTTTCATTGAGCCAACAAATAATCAGCCCCAGCATTTT. The whole variable domain, remainder taken from reference TRBV28 and TRBJ1-5, is DVKVTQSSRYLVKRTGEKVFLECVQDMDHENMFWYRQDPGLGLRLIYFSYDVKMKEKGDIPEGYSVSREKKERFSLILESASTNQTSMYLCASSFIEPTNNQPQHFGDGTRLSIL.

J is TRBJ2-1 and V is TRBV7-9; TRBD2 is a possible D gene (6 bases). CDR3 length: 15 residues. V lost 5 bases and J lost 3, with 14 bases in between. The V gene's germline CDR1 is SEHNR and CDR2 FQNEAQ (reference sequence). The CDR3 loop is CASSRTGVFYNEQFF. Written as DNA, the CDR3 is TGTGCCAGCAGCCGGACGGGGGTCTTCTACAATGAGCAGTTCTTC.

This clone has only one observation. The chain has TRBV4-3 and TRBJ2-1; D possibly corresponds to TRBD2 (5 bases). Trimming cost V 4 bases and J 3 bases, with 16 bases left between them. CDR3 size: 16 residues. Germline CDR1 and CDR2: LGHNA and YSLEER. The CDR3 nucleotides are TGCGCCAGCAGCCCGGACTCCCCATCCCTCTACAATGAGCAGTTCTTC. This gives the protein CASSPDSPSLYNEQFF.

This clone was observed once. The chain has TRBV9 and TRBJ2-3; no firm D call. This CDR3 has 14 residues. Germline V CDR1 and CDR2: SGDLS, YYNGEE. V was clipped by 3 bases and J by 0 bases, with 8 bases between them. CDR3 amino acids: CASSAYGSTDTQYF. The CDR3 nucleotides read TGTGCCAGCAGCGCTTACGGTAGCACAGATACGCAGTATTTT.

V gene TRBV7-9 combines with J gene TRBJ2-1; D unresolved. V was trimmed by 2 bases and J by 8 bases, leaving 13 bases between them. The CDR3 consists of 14 residues. Per germline, CDR1 SEHNR and CDR2 FQNEAQ (reference sequence). The CDR3 region has the DNA TGTGCCAGCAGCTTAAGGTTAGAACCCCATGAGCAGTTCTTC. This encodes CASSLRLEPHEQFF.

The J gene is TRBJ1-2, the V gene TRBV27; TRBD1 aligns across 7 bases. CDR3 length: 16 residues. CDR1 and CDR2 from the germline V gene are MNHEY and SMNVEV (reference sequence). The J segment lost 4 bases and the V segment lost 6 bases, leaving 14 bases of the junction unmatched. CDR3 sequence: CASSLRTGATSYGYTF. In nucleotides, the CDR3 is TGTGCCAGCAGCCTTAGGACAGGCGCGACCTCCTATGGCTACACCTTC.

The chain links TRBV7-9 to TRBJ2-4; perhaps TRBD2 as D (5 bases). CDR3 size: 13 residues. CDR1 and CDR2 from the germline V gene are SEHNR and FQNEAQ (reference sequence). The germline V and J ends were trimmed by 4 bases and 9 bases, with 13 bases remaining between them. The CDR3 DNA is TGTGCCAGCAGCTCGGATCGGGAACGCATTCAGTACTTC. It codes for CASSSDRERIQYF.

As for this clone: The sample has other DNA sequences that encode this CDR3 too. The chain recombines TRBV28 with TRBJ2-7, with TRBD2 identical over 7 bases. The CDR3 covers 13 residues. With 6 bases clipped from V and 2 bases from J, the junction kept 4 bases outside the gene matches. Per germline, CDR1 MDHEN and CDR2 SYDVKM. CDR3 nucleotides: TGTGCCAGCAGGCTAGCGGCGACCTACGAGCAGTACTTC. Translated, it gives CASRLAATYEQYF.

V gene TRBV4-3 combines with J gene TRBJ2-2; D is unclear. Trimming shortened V by 5 bases and J by 3 bases, and 4 bases separated the two germline ends. The germline V gene has CDR1 LGHNA and CDR2 YSLEER. The CDR3 totals 12 residues. The CDR3 coding sequence is TGCGCCAGCAGCGCTGACACCGGGGAGCTGTTTTTT. Its translation: CASSADTGELFF.

The chain recombines TRBV28 with TRBJ1-1, with a tentative D call TRBD1 (6 bases). The germline V and J ends were trimmed by 5 bases and 2 bases, with 15 bases remaining between them. Germline values: CDR1 MDHEN, CDR2 SYDVKM. This CDR3 spans 15 amino acids. CDR3 coding DNA: TGTGCCAGCAGTCGCCGGACAGAACTAAACACTGAAGCTTTCTTT. This codes for CASSRRTELNTEAFF.

J is TRBJ1-1 and V is TRBV7-2; D call uncertain. Germline V gene sequence: CDR1 SGHTA, CDR2 FQGNSA. With 5 bases removed from V and 0 bases from J, the gap between germline ends came to 16 bases. There are 16 residues in the CDR3. DNA for the CDR3: TGTGCCAGCAGCGACCGGAAGCGGGTGATGAACACTGAAGCTTTCTTT. This gives the protein CASSDRKRVMNTEAFF.

CDR3 DNA: TGTGCCAGCAGCTCCCGGACAGGGAACACAGATACGCAGTATTTT. As protein: CASSSRTGNTDTQYF. The gene calls are TRBV11-3 and TRBJ2-3; TRBD1 matches 8 bases. The V and J ends lost 4 bases and 2 bases, in that order; junction bases with no gene match: 5. This CDR3 spans 15 amino acids. Germline V gives CDR1 SGHNT, CDR2 YENEEA.

The rearrangement links TRBV2 to TRBJ2-2; D ambiguous. Germline values: CDR1 SNHLY, CDR2 FYNNEI. This CDR3 has 16 residues. V lost 6 bases, J lost 1 base, and 15 bases lay in between. The CDR3 coding sequence is TGTGCCAGCAGGTCCCCGTGGGGTGGGAACACCGGGGAGCTGTTTTTT. It codes for CASRSPWGGNTGELFF.

There are a few counts of this clone. The J gene is TRBJ1-1, the V gene TRBV25-1, with unresolved D. Trimming removed 2 bases from V and 4 bases from J, with 8 bases in between. This CDR3 comprises 13 residues. CDR1 is MGHDK, CDR2 SYGVNS, per germline. In DNA, the CDR3 is TGTGCCAGCAGTGAACTAGGGAGCACTGAAGCTTTCTTT. Its protein product is CASSELGSTEAFF.

J is TRBJ2-5 and V is TRBV29-1; TRBD1 agrees at 8 bases. V trimming: 0 bases; J trimming: 11 bases; junction bases outside the gene matches: 14. The germline CDR1 and CDR2 sequences are SQVTM and ANQGSEA. The CDR3 has 15 amino acids. CDR3 nucleotide sequence: TGCAGCGTTGAAGATATGGCAGGGGGCTATCGGGAGCAGTACTTC. It encodes CSVEDMAGGYREQYF. Looking up the rest from reference TRBV29-1 and TRBJ2-5 gives the full variable domain: SAVISQKPSRDICQRGTSLTIQCQVDSQVTMMFWYRQQPGQSLTLIATANQGSEATYESGFVIDKFPISRPNLTFSTLTVSNMSPEDSSIYLCSVEDMAGGYREQYFGPGTRLLVL.

The V call is TRBV28, the J call TRBJ1-1; 7 bases are a match to TRBD1. Losses at the gene ends were 3 bases for V and 0 bases for J; bases not matched to a gene: 4. The CDR3 covers 15 residues. CDR1 MDHEN and CDR2 SYDVKM come from the germline V gene. The CDR3 nucleotides read TGTGCCAGCAGTTTCGGGACAGAGATGAACACTGAAGCTTTCTTT. Translating gives CASSFGTEMNTEAFF.